Each of the 24 T cell receptor beta chains below was sequenced from the same sample in a study of OX40 agonist ivuxolimab in advanced cancers. Produced via immunoSEQ multiplex PCR; TCRdb's table is partial and in-frame only. The sample contains some 64,000 clones, 80% to 95% of which appear only once. The sample in question was CD4+ or CD8+ T cells sorted from blood, obtained in a trial of the OX40 agonist ivuxolimab. The receptors were gathered from an adult with an advanced solid tumor such as melanoma, head and neck, liver or kidney cancer.

The CDR3 reads CASSLARQNTEAFF. Here the CDR3 DNA reads TGTGCCAGCAGCTTAGCAAGACAGAACACTGAAGCTTTCTTT. This chain connects TRBV7-6 to TRBJ1-1, with D unresolved. The germline V gene has CDR1 SGHVS and CDR2 FNYEAQ. This CDR3 has 14 residues. Trimming left V 0 bases short and J 1 base short, with 6 bases between.

This clone was recorded once. This chain links TRBV4-1 with TRBJ1-2; TRBD1 is a possible D gene (5 bases). V lost 1 base to trimming and J lost 6 bases, with 9 bases between them. Germline V gene sequence: CDR1 MGHRA, CDR2 YSYEKL. This CDR3 has 13 residues. This CDR3 is CASSQVTGDGYTF. The DNA of the CDR3 is TGCGCCAGCAGCCAAGTAACGGGGGATGGCTACACCTTC.

This clone was seen just once. The rearrangement links TRBV9 to TRBJ2-5; the D is unclear. CDR1 SGDLS and CDR2 YYNGEE come from the germline V gene. CDR3 length equals 15 residues. V lost 0 bases to trimming and J lost 0 bases, with 9 bases between them. CDR3 sequence: CASSVEVGYQETQYF. The DNA of the CDR3 is TGTGCCAGCAGCGTAGAAGTCGGATACCAAGAGACCCAGTACTTC.

This chain links TRBV28 with TRBJ2-6, with D tentatively TRBD2 (7 bases). The germline CDR1 and CDR2 sequences are MDHEN and SYDVKM. The CDR3 is made up of 19 amino acids. V gave up 3 bases and J gave up 2 bases, with 20 bases separating them. In DNA form, the CDR3 reads TGTGCCAGCAGTTTCCTCACAGGGAGGGGAACTCCTGGGGCCAACGTCCTGACTTTC. Its protein product is CASSFLTGRGTPGANVLTF.

The chain carries TRBV2 and TRBJ1-5; perhaps TRBD1 as D (5 bases). CDR1 is SNHLY, CDR2 FYNNEI, per germline. Between the trimmed V and J ends, which lost 3 bases and 5 bases, there was a span of 8 bases. The CDR3 is 13 amino acids. CDR3 nucleotide sequence: TGTGCCAGCAGTGATCTAGGGGATCAGCCCCAGCATTTT. Protein: CASSDLGDQPQHF.

This clone was seen a handful of times. Other nucleotide sequences from this sample produce the same CDR3. The genes are TRBV9 and TRBJ2-3, with unresolved D. Germline assignment: CDR1 SGDLS and CDR2 YYNGEE. The CDR3 consists of 12 residues. V lost 0 bases to trimming and J lost 4 bases, with 3 bases between them. For the CDR3, the DNA is TGTGCCAGCAGCGTAGGCTCAGATACGCAGTATTTT. This encodes CASSVGSDTQYF.

CDR3 amino acids: CASSPLLAGGRSNEQFF. In DNA, the CDR3 is TGCGCCAGCAGCCCCTTGCTGGCGGGGGGGCGTAGCAATGAGCAGTTCTTC. The V call is TRBV4-3, the J call TRBJ2-1, with 9 bases lining up with TRBD2. The CDR3 extends over 17 amino acids. Looked up from germline, CDR1 is LGHNA and CDR2 is YSLEER. After removal of 4 bases from V and 6 bases from J, the junction contained 13 bases not matched to a gene.

V is TRBV4-3 and J is TRBJ1-1; D unclear. V was cut by 6 bases and J by 1 base, with 9 bases left in between. The CDR3 has 13 residues. CDR1 and CDR2 (germline): LGHNA, YSLEER. CDR3: CASRADGNTEAFF. CDR3 nucleotides: TGCGCCAGCAGAGCGGACGGGAACACTGAAGCTTTCTTT.

The gene calls are TRBV7-9 and TRBJ1-2; maybe TRBD1 (6 bases). V was shortened by 7 bases and J by 4 bases, with 10 bases between the two germline ends. The germline V gene has CDR1 SEHNR and CDR2 FQNEAQ (reference sequence). The CDR3 is made up of 12 amino acids. The CDR3 coding sequence is TGTGCCAGCACAGGGGATACCTATGGCTACACCTTC. Translated, it gives CASTGDTYGYTF.

The V and J genes are TRBV27 and TRBJ1-1; no clear D gene. Germline V CDR1 and CDR2: MNHEY, SMNVEV (reference sequence). The CDR3 has 11 amino acids. The V gene lost 5 bases and the J gene lost 8 bases, with 9 bases spanning the gap. The CDR3 nucleotides read TGTGCCAGCAGTAAGGGTCTCGAAGCTTTCTTT. Its protein is CASSKGLEAFF.

This sequence joins TRBV4-1 and TRBJ2-1; 9 positions agree with TRBD1. V shed 4 bases, J shed 4 bases, and the junction held 5 bases outside the gene matches. The germline V gene has CDR1 MGHRA and CDR2 YSYEKL. CDR3 length: 15 amino acids. The CDR3 loop is CASSLPTGGYNEQFF. CDR3 DNA: TGCGCCAGCAGCCTCCCGACAGGGGGGTACAATGAGCAGTTCTTC.

V gene TRBV6-6 combines with J gene TRBJ2-1; D not certain. V lost 2 bases and J lost 0, with 11 bases in between. The CDR3 covers 16 residues. CDR1 is MNHNY and CDR2 is SVGAGI in the germline V gene (reference sequence). CDR3 region: CASSYNGFSSYNEQFF. CDR3 DNA sequence: TGTGCCAGCAGTTACAACGGGTTTAGCTCCTACAATGAGCAGTTCTTC.

V and J are TRBV30 and TRBJ2-1; TRBD1 is a possible D gene (6 bases). Germline CDR1 GTSNPN, CDR2 SVGIG (reference sequence). Between the trimmed V and J ends, which lost 0 bases and 0 bases, there was a span of 9 bases. The CDR3 extends over 15 amino acids. The CDR3 nucleotides are TGTGCCTGGAGTGTAGTACAGGGCTCCTACAATGAGCAGTTCTTC. Its translation: CAWSVVQGSYNEQFF.

The chain carries TRBV2 and TRBJ1-6; D is uncertain. CDR1 and CDR2 from the germline V gene are SNHLY and FYNNEI. The CDR3 has 14 amino acids. V shed 4 bases and J shed 11 bases, with 15 bases lying between them. DNA of the CDR3: TGTGCCAGCAGTGTGACGGTGATCCCCACACCCCTCCACTTT. Protein: CASSVTVIPTPLHF.

This chain joins TRBV6-5 and TRBJ1-1; D uncertain. The germline V gene encodes CDR1 MNHEY and CDR2 SVGAGI. This CDR3 has 13 residues. V was pared by 0 bases and J by 7 bases, with 9 bases between. CDR3 loop: CASSYSYTVEAFF. Written as DNA, the CDR3 is TGTGCCAGCAGTTACTCTTACACAGTTGAAGCTTTCTTT.

This sequence joins TRBV6-5 and TRBJ1-1, with D unclear. The CDR3 spans 11 residues. Germline CDR1 reads MNHEY; CDR2 reads SVGAGI. V lost 6 bases and J lost 2, with 4 bases in between. The CDR3 DNA reads as TGTGCCAGCAGATTTAACACTGAAGCTTTCTTT. Translation gives CASRFNTEAFF.

This clone was counted once. The chain combines TRBV11-3 with TRBJ2-1; the D gene is possibly TRBD1 (7 bases). Trimming stripped 5 bases from V and 7 bases from J, with 9 bases between. The CDR3 is 12 amino acids. Germline assignment: CDR1 SGHNT and CDR2 YENEEA. CDR3 region: CASSPGGNEQFF. The DNA for the CDR3 is TGTGCCAGCAGCCCAGGGGGGAATGAGCAGTTCTTC.

This clone came up once. The chain joins TRBV20-1 to TRBJ1-1; D is unclear. Germline-derived CDR1 and CDR2 are DFQATT and SNEGSKA (reference sequence). The CDR3 runs to 10 residues. The germline V and J ends were trimmed by 4 bases and 5 bases, with 5 bases remaining between them. The CDR3 loop is CSATETEAFF. The CDR3, as DNA: TGCAGTGCTACAGAGACTGAAGCTTTCTTT.

The rearrangement links TRBV30 to TRBJ2-3; TRBD2 agrees at 9 bases. Germline loops: CDR1 GTSNPN, CDR2 SVGIG (reference sequence). There are 15 residues in the CDR3. With V trimmed by 4 bases and J by 1 base, 6 bases remained unmatched. The CDR3 sequence is CAWNILAGRTDTQYF. DNA of the CDR3: TGTGCCTGGAACATCCTAGCGGGGCGCACAGATACGCAGTATTTT.

This chain uses TRBV4-3 with TRBJ2-2; no clear D gene. The V gene lost 0 bases and the J gene lost 2 bases, with 13 bases spanning the gap. Germline V gene lookup returns CDR1 LGHNA and CDR2 YSLEER. CDR3 length equals 17 residues. The CDR3 is CASSQDSAVLNTGELFF. DNA of the CDR3: TGCGCCAGCAGCCAAGACTCGGCGGTTTTAAACACCGGGGAGCTGTTTTTT.

V gene TRBV11-2 combines with J gene TRBJ2-7; 8 bases match TRBD2. This CDR3 is built from 13 residues. Germline CDR1 reads SGHAT; CDR2 reads FQNNGV. The ends lost 5 bases at V and 4 bases at J; junction bases unmatched: 4. CDR3 loop: CASSLSGSYEQYV. CDR3 in DNA: TGTGCCAGCAGCCTAAGCGGGAGTTACGAGCAGTACGTC.

The chain carries TRBV19 and TRBJ1-2; no definite D call. Trimming removed 3 bases at V and 3 bases at J, with 11 bases between. This CDR3 is built from 14 residues. CDR1 LNHDA and CDR2 SQIVND come from the germline V gene (reference sequence). CDR3 sequence (DNA): TGTGCCAGTAGTATGGGAGGCGGGGACTATGGCTACACCTTC. Encoded protein: CASSMGGGDYGYTF.

The V gene is TRBV27, the J gene TRBJ2-1; unclear D gene. Germline assignment: CDR1 MNHEY and CDR2 SMNVEV (reference sequence). Trimming took 5 bases from V and 5 from J, leaving 7 bases between them. The CDR3 runs to 12 residues. DNA for the CDR3: TGTGCCAGCAGTCAAACTAACAATGAGCAGTTCTTC. Residues: CASSQTNNEQFF.

The rearrangement links TRBV4-1 to TRBJ2-1; D remains ambiguous. With 0 bases removed from V and 12 bases from J, the gap between germline ends came to 12 bases. Per the germline V gene, CDR1 is MGHRA and CDR2 is YSYEKL. The CDR3 sequence is 13 residues long. The chain's CDR3 is CASSQDGSGSQFF. Here the CDR3 DNA reads TGCGCCAGCAGCCAAGATGGCTCAGGATCGCAGTTCTTC.